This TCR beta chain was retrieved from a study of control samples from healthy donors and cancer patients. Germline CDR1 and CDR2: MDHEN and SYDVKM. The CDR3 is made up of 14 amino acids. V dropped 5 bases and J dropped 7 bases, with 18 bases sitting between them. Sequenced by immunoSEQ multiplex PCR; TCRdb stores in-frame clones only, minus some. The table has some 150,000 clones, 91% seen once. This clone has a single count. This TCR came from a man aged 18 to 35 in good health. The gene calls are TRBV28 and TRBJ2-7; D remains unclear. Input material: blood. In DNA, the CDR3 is TGTGCCAGCAGTCCCCTCTCGACACTGGGAGAGCAGTACTTC. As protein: CASSPLSTLGEQYF.